Listed here are 21 T cell receptor beta chains from one sample, sequenced in a study of cytomegalovirus exposure and HLA in healthy donors. Primers included in the PCR were 60 Vbeta and 13 Jbeta primers. Some clones are missing from TCRdb's copy, which holds only in-frame ones; the method was immunoSEQ multiplex PCR. The sample lists approximately 51,000 clones, under 75% occurring once. The sample consisted of PBMCs. These receptors all come from a man aged 25-45 years in good health and CMV-seronegative.

This rearrangement joins TRBV18 to TRBJ1-1; D not certain. The CDR3 loop spans 16 amino acids. The ends were cut back, 1 base at V and 1 base at J, with 13 bases in the middle. From germline, CDR1 is KGHSH and CDR2 LQKENI. CDR3 bases: TGTGCCAGCTCACCACTACCCCAGGAAAAGAACACTGAAGCTTTCTTT. Translation: CASSPLPQEKNTEAFF.

This clone showed up just a few times. This chain links TRBV6-1 with TRBJ2-7; TRBD1 matches 9 bases. After removal of 4 bases from V and 6 bases from J, the junction contained 13 bases not matched to a gene. There are 16 residues in the CDR3. Germline V gives CDR1 MNHNS, CDR2 SASEGT. CDR3 coding DNA: TGTGCCAGCAGTGTATTTTCCTCGGGACAGGGAACCGAGCAGTACTTC. Its translation is CASSVFSSGQGTEQYF.

The chain uses TRBV5-1 and TRBJ1-2, with D perhaps TRBD1 (6 bases). Germline CDR1 and CDR2: SGHRS and YFSETQ. V was cut by 4 bases and J by 2 bases, with 9 bases left in between. The CDR3 is made up of 13 amino acids. As DNA, the CDR3 is TGCGCCAGCAGCCCGAGGGGGAACTATGGCTACACCTTC. Amino acids: CASSPRGNYGYTF. The full variable domain, its missing parts supplied by reference TRBV5-1 and TRBJ1-2, is KAGVTQTPRYLIKTRGQQVTLSCSPISGHRSVSWYQQTPGQGLQFLFEYFSETQRNKGNFPGRFSGRQFSNSRSEMNVSTLELGDSALYLCASSPRGNYGYTFGSGTRLTVV.

This clone was observed a few times. Other nucleotide sequences in the sample specify the same CDR3. The chain employs TRBV29-1 and TRBJ2-1; 7 bases line up with TRBD1. Trimming cost V 7 bases and J 10 bases; bases outside gene matches: 7. Germline assignment: CDR1 SQVTM and CDR2 ANQGSEA. The CDR3 consists of 11 residues. This chain's CDR3 is CSAKTGTEQFF. CDR3 bases: TGCAGCGCCAAGACAGGGACCGAGCAGTTCTTC.

This chain joins TRBV7-7 and TRBJ2-7; TRBD2 matches 7 bases. From germline, CDR1 is SSHAT and CDR2 FNYEAQ (reference sequence). The CDR3 is made up of 15 amino acids. J gave up 6 bases and V 5 bases, and 13 bases lay outside the gene matches. This chain's CDR3 is CASSPPGGEGGEQYF. Here the CDR3 DNA reads TGTGCCAGCAGCCCCCCGGGGGGAGAGGGTGGCGAGCAGTACTTC.

V gene TRBV27 combines with J gene TRBJ2-7, with 9 bases matching TRBD2. The V gene end was trimmed by 2 bases and the J gene end by 4 bases; junction bases not matched to a gene: 6. CDR1 and CDR2 from the germline V gene are MNHEY and SMNVEV (reference sequence). The CDR3 consists of 15 residues. The CDR3: CASSLRGTSSYEQYF. The CDR3 DNA sequence: TGTGCCAGCAGTTTAAGGGGGACTAGCAGTTACGAGCAGTACTTC.

The chain recombines TRBV5-4 with TRBJ2-7; 11 positions agree with TRBD2. Looked up from germline, CDR1 is SGHNT and CDR2 is YYREEE (reference sequence). The V and J ends lost 0 bases and 7 bases, in that order; junction bases with no gene match: 9. CDR3 length: 16 amino acids. The CDR3 bases are TGTGCCAGCAGCTTGGATAGCGGGAGGGCCTCCTGGGAGCAGTACTTC. It specifies CASSLDSGRASWEQYF.

A single count supports this clone. V gene TRBV29-1 combines with J gene TRBJ2-5; TRBD1 matches at 7 bases. Germline V gives CDR1 SQVTM, CDR2 ANQGSEA. The CDR3 is 12 amino acids. The V and J ends lost 7 bases and 2 bases, in that order; junction bases with no gene match: 4. This chain's CDR3 is CSESTGQETQYF. DNA for the CDR3: TGCAGCGAATCGACAGGGCAAGAGACCCAGTACTTC.

This clone was seen once. The junction does not match germline at one end; this may be a read error. The chain has TRBV27 and TRBJ2-1, with D possibly being TRBD1 (5 bases). The CDR3 has 16 amino acids. Germline V lookup: CDR1 MNHEY, CDR2 SMNVEV (reference sequence). CDR3 bases: TGTGCCAGCATCCCGACTGGACAAAGCTCCTACAATAAGCAGTTCTTC. This sequence encodes CASIPTGQSSYNKQFF.

There are a few counts of this clone. The rearrangement links TRBV29-1 to TRBJ1-2; D might be TRBD1 (5 bases). This CDR3 region has 15 residues. Trimming took 0 bases from V and 7 from J, leaving 18 bases between them. From germline, CDR1 is SQVTM and CDR2 ANQGSEA. Here the CDR3 DNA reads TGCAGCGTTGAAGATGGCGGCTGGGGCGTTTCTGGCTACACCTTC. Translation gives CSVEDGGWGVSGYTF.

The gene calls are TRBV5-8 and TRBJ2-1; 7 nucleotides align to TRBD1. With 0 bases clipped from V and 8 bases from J, the junction kept 5 bases outside the gene matches. CDR1 and CDR2 from the germline V gene are SGHTS and YDEGEE. This CDR3 comprises 14 residues. The CDR3 loop is CASSLVRQGHEQFF. The CDR3 DNA reads TGTGCCAGCAGCTTGGTGCGACAGGGCCATGAGCAGTTCTTC.

The chain joins TRBV4-1 to TRBJ2-2; a possible D gene is TRBD1 (6 bases). This CDR3 spans 15 amino acids. Trimming removed 3 bases at V and 0 bases at J, with 8 bases between. Per the germline V gene, CDR1 is MGHRA and CDR2 is YSYEKL. CDR3 nucleotides: TGCGCCAGCAGCCACGGGACACCGAACACCGGGGAGCTGTTTTTT. Its protein product is CASSHGTPNTGELFF.

Only a few counts were recorded for this clone. CDR3 DNA: TGTGCCAGCAGTTTAGAGGCGCGCTCTGGAAACACCATATATTTT. Its protein product is CASSLEARSGNTIYF. V is TRBV6-6 and J is TRBJ1-3, with D unresolved. Trimming pared 4 bases from V and 0 bases from J, leaving 10 bases between. From germline, CDR1 is MNHNY and CDR2 SVGAGI (reference sequence). This CDR3 is 15 amino acids long.

The chain recombines TRBV6-5 with TRBJ2-6; TRBD2 is a possible D gene (5 bases). V was cut by 2 bases and J by 2 bases, with 10 bases left in between. The CDR3 spans 16 residues. Germline V gives CDR1 MNHEY, CDR2 SVGAGI. The CDR3 region has the DNA TGTGCCAGCAGTTACCGACGGGGTACTGGGGCCAACGTCCTGACTTTC. This sequence encodes CASSYRRGTGANVLTF.

The chain is built from TRBV10-1 and TRBJ1-2, with no clear D. V was trimmed by 11 bases and J by 8 bases, leaving 15 bases between them. The CDR3 is 11 residues long. Germline-derived CDR1 and CDR2 are WNHNN and SYGVQD (reference sequence). CDR3 region: CAHGGGGGYTF. The CDR3 DNA sequence: TGCGCCCATGGAGGTGGTGGAGGCTACACCTTC.

V usage is TRBV18 and J usage is TRBJ2-2; 10 nucleotides match TRBD2. The CDR3 totals 16 residues. Germline assignment: CDR1 KGHSH and CDR2 LQKENI. The trim removed 5 bases at V and 4 bases at J, leaving 7 bases unmatched. Here the CDR3 reads CASSALAGVVTGELFF. The CDR3 coding sequence is TGTGCCAGCTCAGCCCTAGCGGGAGTGGTCACCGGGGAGCTGTTTTTT.

This sequence joins TRBV5-1 and TRBJ2-7; 11 bases match TRBD2. This CDR3 contains 16 residues. V lost 5 bases to trimming and J lost 4 bases; unmatched junction nucleotides: 11. The germline CDR1 and CDR2 sequences are SGHRS and YFSETQ. The CDR3, as DNA: TGCGCCAGCAGAAAGACTAGCGGGAAACTTCAATACGAGCAGTACTTC. Its translation is CASRKTSGKLQYEQYF.

The chain links TRBV2 to TRBJ2-3; 12 positions match TRBD2. The CDR3 is made up of 16 amino acids. Trimming took 1 base from V and 1 from J; bases not matched to a gene: 0. In germline, CDR1 is SNHLY, CDR2 FYNNEI. The chain's CDR3 is CASSEGLAGGTDTQYF. In DNA, the CDR3 is TGTGCCAGCAGTGAAGGACTAGCGGGGGGCACAGATACGCAGTATTTT. Looking up the rest from reference TRBV2 and TRBJ2-3 gives the full variable domain: EPEVTQTPSHQVTQMGQEVILRCVPISNHLYFYWYRQILGQKVEFLVSFYNNEISEKSEIFDDQFSVERPDGSNFTLKIRSTKLEDSAMYFCASSEGLAGGTDTQYFGPGTRLTVL.

CDR3 amino acids: CASSYHTVGGYTEAFF. The CDR3 nucleotides read TGTGCCAGCAGTTACCATACCGTGGGGGGTTACACTGAAGCTTTCTTT. This chain connects TRBV6-5 to TRBJ1-1; possibly TRBD1 for D (5 bases). CDR3 length equals 16 residues. Deletions cut 2 bases from V and 3 bases from J, with 16 bases between. Germline CDR1 and CDR2: MNHEY and SVGAGI.

The J gene is TRBJ2-1, the V gene TRBV5-8, with 8 bases that match TRBD2. V was pared by 0 bases and J by 0 bases, with 8 bases of the junction left unmatched. The CDR3 has 18 amino acids. From germline, CDR1 is SGHTS and CDR2 YDEGEE. The CDR3 DNA reads TGTGCCAGCAGCTTGGGGCTAGCGGGTAAAAGCTCCTACAATGAGCAGTTCTTC. Amino acids: CASSLGLAGKSSYNEQFF. The entire variable domain, with the rest obtained from reference TRBV5-8 and TRBJ2-1, is as follows: EAGVTQSPTHLIKTRGQQATLRCSPISGHTSVYWYQQALGLGLQFLLWYDEGEERNRGNFPPRFSGRQFPNYSSELNVNALELEDSALYLCASSLGLAGKSSYNEQFFGPGTRLTVL.

This clone was detected a few times. The chain has TRBV14 and TRBJ1-4, with D perhaps TRBD1 (5 bases). CDR1 is SGHDN, CDR2 FVKESK, per germline. V was shortened by 4 bases and J by 5 bases, with 23 bases between the two germline ends. The CDR3 runs to 18 residues. The CDR3: CASSPLFGGDRGNEKLFF. The CDR3 DNA sequence: TGTGCCAGCAGCCCCCTTTTCGGGGGGGATAGAGGGAATGAAAAACTGTTTTTT.